This T cell receptor beta chain emerged from a study of blood T cell repertoires in COVID-19. The CDR3 totals 16 residues. Per germline, CDR1 KGHSH and CDR2 LQKENI. The germline V and J ends were trimmed by 3 bases and 2 bases, with 13 bases remaining between them. Sequencing used immunoSEQ multiplex PCR; TCRdb keeps in-frame clones, though not all of them. The sample yields 200,000 to 250,000 clones, 83% seen once. The clonotype comes from a woman aged 45-59 years who had been exposed to COVID-19. Sequencing was done on a sample of PBMCs or T cells enriched from blood (not recorded which). V is TRBV18 and J is TRBJ2-2; D gene unclear. CDR3 sequence: CASSPNGLVNTGELFF. The CDR3 DNA reads TGTGCCAGCTCACCGAATGGGCTCGTTAACACCGGGGAGCTGTTTTTT. The whole variable domain, filled in from reference TRBV18 and TRBJ2-2, reads NAGVMQNPRHLVRRRGQEARLRCSPMKGHSHVYWYRQLPEEGLKFMVYLQKENIIDESGMPKERFSAEFPKEGPSILRIQQVVRGDSAAYFCASSPNGLVNTGELFFGEGSRLTVL.